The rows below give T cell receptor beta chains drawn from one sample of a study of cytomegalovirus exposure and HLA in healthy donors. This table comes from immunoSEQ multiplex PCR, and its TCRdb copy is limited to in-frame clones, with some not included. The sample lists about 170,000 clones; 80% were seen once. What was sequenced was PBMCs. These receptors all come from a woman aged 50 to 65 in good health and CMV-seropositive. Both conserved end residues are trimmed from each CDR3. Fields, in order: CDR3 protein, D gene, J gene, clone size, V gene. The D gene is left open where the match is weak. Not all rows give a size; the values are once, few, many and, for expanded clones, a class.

CDR3aa: ASRPGEREGIYEQY
d_gene: TRBD2
j_gene: TRBJ2-7
abundance: .
v_gene: TRBV10-2

CDR3aa: ASSLTTGDSYT
d_gene: TRBD1
j_gene: TRBJ1-2
abundance: .
v_gene: TRBV7-3

CDR3aa: ASSLSIGSSSYNEQF
d_gene: .
j_gene: TRBJ2-1
abundance: .
v_gene: TRBV27

CDR3aa: ASSQGLGGIETQY
d_gene: TRBD2
j_gene: TRBJ2-5
abundance: .
v_gene: TRBV4-1

CDR3aa: ASSQGWGGSDEQF
d_gene: .
j_gene: TRBJ2-1
abundance: .
v_gene: TRBV4-1

CDR3aa: ASSEGGGSYNEQF
d_gene: .
j_gene: TRBJ2-1
abundance: .
v_gene: TRBV9

CDR3aa: ASSESGAGLGTDTQY
d_gene: .
j_gene: TRBJ2-3
abundance: once
v_gene: TRBV6-1

CDR3aa: ASSYGTGERIGYT
d_gene: TRBD1
j_gene: TRBJ1-2
abundance: .
v_gene: TRBV6-6

CDR3aa: ASSGRQGSNEKLF
d_gene: TRBD1
j_gene: TRBJ1-4
abundance: .
v_gene: TRBV5-1

CDR3aa: ASSGERYGYT
d_gene: .
j_gene: TRBJ1-2
abundance: .
v_gene: TRBV5-5

CDR3aa: ASSLAGVMGADTQY
d_gene: .
j_gene: TRBJ2-3
abundance: few
v_gene: TRBV7-2

CDR3aa: ASSPGGGGRNTEAF
d_gene: .
j_gene: TRBJ1-1
abundance: few
v_gene: TRBV7-6

CDR3aa: ASSQEEQGGNQPQH
d_gene: .
j_gene: TRBJ1-5
abundance: .
v_gene: TRBV4-2

CDR3aa: ASIQSGKPYNEQF
d_gene: .
j_gene: TRBJ2-1
abundance: .
v_gene: TRBV6-5

CDR3aa: ASSIRLVSYNEQF
d_gene: .
j_gene: TRBJ2-1
abundance: .
v_gene: TRBV19

CDR3aa: ASSPRTLLGGNEQF
d_gene: .
j_gene: TRBJ2-1
abundance: .
v_gene: TRBV4-1

CDR3aa: ASSEPAGEQY
d_gene: .
j_gene: TRBJ2-7
abundance: .
v_gene: TRBV10-1

CDR3aa: ASNEDRVNEQF
d_gene: TRBD1
j_gene: TRBJ2-1
abundance: .
v_gene: TRBV2

CDR3aa: ASSTYRGTNYGYT
d_gene: TRBD1
j_gene: TRBJ1-2
abundance: few
v_gene: TRBV7-8

CDR3aa: ASSADYRGRGEAF
d_gene: TRBD1
j_gene: TRBJ1-1
abundance: .
v_gene: TRBV4-1

CDR3aa: ASSSPRGTSGEAKNIQY
d_gene: TRBD2
j_gene: TRBJ2-4
abundance: .
v_gene: TRBV5-1

CDR3aa: ASSSDRVADTQY
d_gene: TRBD1
j_gene: TRBJ2-3
abundance: .
v_gene: TRBV7-3

CDR3aa: AWSVTGRDNQPQH
d_gene: .
j_gene: TRBJ1-5
abundance: .
v_gene: TRBV30

CDR3aa: ASSLGYRDTQY
d_gene: .
j_gene: TRBJ2-3
abundance: .
v_gene: TRBV7-2

CDR3aa: ASSLVDRTLGYEQY
d_gene: .
j_gene: TRBJ2-7
abundance: .
v_gene: TRBV5-1

CDR3aa: ANPLAGKSYTQY
d_gene: .
j_gene: TRBJ2-3
abundance: .
v_gene: TRBV21-1

CDR3aa: ASSLPVYTEAF
d_gene: .
j_gene: TRBJ1-1
abundance: few
v_gene: TRBV7-2

CDR3aa: ASSLGQGNEQF
d_gene: TRBD1
j_gene: TRBJ2-1
abundance: .
v_gene: TRBV7-9

CDR3aa: ASSTWTSAYNEQF
d_gene: TRBD2
j_gene: TRBJ2-1
abundance: few
v_gene: TRBV5-6

CDR3aa: ASSEAVNTEAF
d_gene: .
j_gene: TRBJ1-1
abundance: .
v_gene: TRBV6-4

CDR3aa: ASSFFTGATNEKLF
d_gene: TRBD1
j_gene: TRBJ1-4
abundance: .
v_gene: TRBV7-9

CDR3aa: ASSPRTRGTSGRATGELF
d_gene: TRBD2
j_gene: TRBJ2-2
abundance: .
v_gene: TRBV5-1

CDR3aa: ASSFGGGLARDTQY
d_gene: TRBD2
j_gene: TRBJ2-3
abundance: .
v_gene: TRBV5-1

CDR3aa: ASTPGAGGYT
d_gene: .
j_gene: TRBJ1-2
abundance: .
v_gene: TRBV7-9

CDR3aa: ASSLVQGAEKLF
d_gene: TRBD1
j_gene: TRBJ1-4
abundance: .
v_gene: TRBV5-1

CDR3aa: ASGVLGQEETQY
d_gene: .
j_gene: TRBJ2-5
abundance: .
v_gene: TRBV28

CDR3aa: ASSPVGGRAYNEQF
d_gene: TRBD2
j_gene: TRBJ2-1
abundance: .
v_gene: TRBV19

CDR3aa: ASSLKARGTDTQY
d_gene: .
j_gene: TRBJ2-3
abundance: .
v_gene: TRBV5-4

CDR3aa: ASSGTSGSDEQF
d_gene: TRBD2
j_gene: TRBJ2-1
abundance: many
v_gene: TRBV6-1